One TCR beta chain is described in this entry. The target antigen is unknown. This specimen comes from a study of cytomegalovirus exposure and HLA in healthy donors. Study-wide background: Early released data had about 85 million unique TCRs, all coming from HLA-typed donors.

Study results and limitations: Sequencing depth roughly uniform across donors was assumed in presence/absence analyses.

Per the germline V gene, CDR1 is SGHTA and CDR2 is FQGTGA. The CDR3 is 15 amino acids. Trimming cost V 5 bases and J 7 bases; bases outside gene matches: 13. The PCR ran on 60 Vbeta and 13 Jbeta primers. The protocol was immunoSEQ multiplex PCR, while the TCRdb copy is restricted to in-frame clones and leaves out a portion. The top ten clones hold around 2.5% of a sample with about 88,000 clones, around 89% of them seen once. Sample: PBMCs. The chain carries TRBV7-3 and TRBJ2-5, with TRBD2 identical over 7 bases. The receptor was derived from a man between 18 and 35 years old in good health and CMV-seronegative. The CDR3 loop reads CASSARGSSLGTQYF. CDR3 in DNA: TGTGCCAGCAGCGCTCGCGGGAGCTCCCTCGGGACCCAGTACTTC. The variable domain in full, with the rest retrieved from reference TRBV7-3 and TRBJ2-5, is GAGVSQTPSNKVTEKGKYVELRCDPISGHTALYWYRQSLGQGPEFLIYFQGTGAADDSGLPNDRFFAVRPEGSVSTLKIQRTERGDSAVYLCASSARGSSLGTQYFGPGTRLLVL.